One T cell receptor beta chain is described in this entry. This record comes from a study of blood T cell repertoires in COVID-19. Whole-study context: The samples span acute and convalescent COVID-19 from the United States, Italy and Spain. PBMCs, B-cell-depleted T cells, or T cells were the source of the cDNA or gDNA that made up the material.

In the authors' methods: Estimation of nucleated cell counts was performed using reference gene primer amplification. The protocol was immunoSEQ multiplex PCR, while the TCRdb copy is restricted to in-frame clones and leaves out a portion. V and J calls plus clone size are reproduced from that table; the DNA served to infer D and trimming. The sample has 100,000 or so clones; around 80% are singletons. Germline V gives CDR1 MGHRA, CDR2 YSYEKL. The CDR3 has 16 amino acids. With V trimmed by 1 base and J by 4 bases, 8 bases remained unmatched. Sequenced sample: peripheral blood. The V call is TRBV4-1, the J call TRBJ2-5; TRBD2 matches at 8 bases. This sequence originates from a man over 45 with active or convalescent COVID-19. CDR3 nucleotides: TGCGCCAGCAGCCAAGTTTTCGGGGGGGCAGGAGAGACCCAGTACTTC. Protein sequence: CASSQVFGGAGETQYF.